This T cell receptor (beta chain) is drawn from a study of cytomegalovirus exposure and HLA in healthy donors. Study observations and caveats: Later analysis demonstrated an association between a missense DCLRE1C variant and TCR beta V- and J-gene trimming. Donors were assumed by presence/absence analyses to have roughly uniform sequencing depth.

A multiplex PCR was run with 60 Vbeta primers and 13 Jbeta primers. Libraries were prepared by immunoSEQ multiplex PCR; TCRdb keeps only in-frame clonotypes and omits some of them. The sample lists fewer than 250,000 clones; 78% were seen once. A note on this clone: What it recognizes is unknown.

Looked up from germline, CDR1 is MNHNS and CDR2 is SASEGT. Between the trimmed V and J ends, which lost 0 bases and 6 bases, there was a span of 14 bases. This CDR3 has 15 residues. This chain joins TRBV6-1 and TRBJ1-2, with D perhaps TRBD1 (5 bases). This TCR was recovered from a woman aged 25 to 39 in good health and CMV-seropositive. Material: PBMCs. CDR3 nucleotides: TGTGCCAGCAGTGAAGCGGGCAGGGACTGGAATGGCTACACCTTC. Translation gives CASSEAGRDWNGYTF.